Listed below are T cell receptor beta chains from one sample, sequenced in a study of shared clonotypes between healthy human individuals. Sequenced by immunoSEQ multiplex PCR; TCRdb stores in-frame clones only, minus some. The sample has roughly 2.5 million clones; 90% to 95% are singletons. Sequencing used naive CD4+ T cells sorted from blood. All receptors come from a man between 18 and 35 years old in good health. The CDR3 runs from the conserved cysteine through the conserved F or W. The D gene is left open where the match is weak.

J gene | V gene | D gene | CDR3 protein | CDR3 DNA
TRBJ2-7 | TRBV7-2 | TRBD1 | CASSVQGASYEQYF | TGTGCCAGCAGCGTACAGGGGGCATCCTACGAGCAGTACTTC
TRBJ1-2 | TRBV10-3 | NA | CAISVGTNYGYTF | TGTGCCATCAGTGTCGGAACTAACTATGGCTACACCTTC
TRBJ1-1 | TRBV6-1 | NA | CASEDIWAEAFF | TGTGCCAGCGAGGACATTTGGGCTGAAGCTTTCTTT
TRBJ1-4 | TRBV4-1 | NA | CASSQQGSSMEKLFF | TGCGCCAGCAGCCAACAGGGATCTAGTATGGAAAAACTGTTTTTT
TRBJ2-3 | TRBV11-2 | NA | CASSLDIGGKGTDTQYF | TGTGCCAGCAGCTTAGATATTGGGGGAAAGGGAACAGATACGCAGTATTTT
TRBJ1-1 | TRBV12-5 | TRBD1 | CASGRSRGVGTEAFF | TGTGCTAGTGGCCGCTCCAGGGGGGTCGGCACTGAAGCTTTCTTT
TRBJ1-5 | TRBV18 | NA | CASSLRVEQGISAQHF | TGTGCCAGCTCACTTAGGGTCGAACAGGGAATATCAGCCCAGCATTTT
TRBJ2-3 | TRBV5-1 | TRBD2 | CASSFSGTSGRAPDTQYF | TGCGCCAGCAGTTTTTCCGGGACTAGCGGGAGGGCCCCAGATACGCAGTATTTT
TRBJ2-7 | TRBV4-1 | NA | CASSHDDTSSYEQYF | TGCGCCAGCAGCCACGACGATACTAGCTCCTACGAGCAGTACTTC
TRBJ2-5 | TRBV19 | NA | CASSPRHGETQYF | TGTGCCAGTAGTCCCCGACACGGAGAGACCCAGTACTTC
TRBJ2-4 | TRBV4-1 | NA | CASSQGQTSAKNIQYF | TGCGCCAGCAGCCAAGGACAGACGTCCGCCAAAAACATTCAGTACTTC
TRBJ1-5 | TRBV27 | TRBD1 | CASRGTGLNQPQHF | TGTGCCAGCAGGGGGACAGGCCTCAATCAGCCCCAGCATTTT
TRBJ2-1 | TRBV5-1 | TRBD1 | CASSMTGASSYNEQFF | TGCGCCAGCAGCATGACAGGGGCGAGCTCCTACAATGAGCAGTTCTTC
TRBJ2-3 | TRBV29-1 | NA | CSGTDLAGTDTQYF | TGCAGCGGGACCGACCTCGCCGGCACAGATACGCAGTATTTT
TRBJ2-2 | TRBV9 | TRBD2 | CASSVVLAGGINTGELFF | TGTGCCAGCAGCGTAGTTTTAGCGGGAGGGATTAACACCGGGGAGCTGTTTTTT
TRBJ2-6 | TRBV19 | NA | CASSIGVDPGANVLTF | TGTGCCAGTAGTATAGGGGTGGATCCTGGGGCCAACGTCCTGACTTTC
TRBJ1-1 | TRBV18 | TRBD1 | CASSPPPRGLTEAFF | TGTGCCAGCTCACCACCTCCCAGGGGGCTTACTGAAGCTTTCTTT
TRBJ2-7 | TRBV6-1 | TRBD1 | CASTRMTGFNEQYF | TGTGCCAGCACCCGAATGACAGGGTTCAACGAGCAGTACTTC
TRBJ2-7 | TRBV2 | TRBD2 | CASSEGGLAGLYEQYF | TGTGCCAGCAGTGAAGGGGGACTAGCGGGCCTCTACGAGCAGTACTTC
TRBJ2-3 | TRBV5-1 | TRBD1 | CASSPDRGVSDTQYF | TGCGCCAGCAGCCCTGACAGGGGGGTATCAGATACGCAGTATTTT
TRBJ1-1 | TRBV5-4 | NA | CASSPRLSHTEAFF | TGTGCCAGCAGCCCAAGACTCTCGCACACTGAAGCTTTCTTT
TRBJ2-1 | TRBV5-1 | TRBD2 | CASSFAVAGYNEQFF | TGCGCCAGCAGCTTCGCGGTAGCGGGCTACAATGAGCAGTTCTTC
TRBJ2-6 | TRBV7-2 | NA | CASSYDRLGANVLTF | TGTGCCAGCAGTTACGACAGGCTTGGGGCCAACGTCCTGACTTTC
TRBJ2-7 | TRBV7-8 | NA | CASSLGGVRREQYF | TGTGCCAGCAGCTTAGGAGGGGTTCGCCGAGAGCAGTACTTC
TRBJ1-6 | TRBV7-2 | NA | CASSATGKSSYNSPLHF | TGTGCCAGCAGCGCAACAGGCAAGAGCTCCTATAATTCACCCCTCCACTTT
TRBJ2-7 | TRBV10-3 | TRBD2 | CAISLSGGAVEQYF | TGTGCCATCAGCCTTAGCGGGGGGGCTGTCGAGCAGTACTTC
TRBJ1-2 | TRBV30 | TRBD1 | CAWSVPSGGQGGYTF | TGTGCCTGGAGTGTCCCCTCCGGGGGACAGGGAGGCTACACCTTC